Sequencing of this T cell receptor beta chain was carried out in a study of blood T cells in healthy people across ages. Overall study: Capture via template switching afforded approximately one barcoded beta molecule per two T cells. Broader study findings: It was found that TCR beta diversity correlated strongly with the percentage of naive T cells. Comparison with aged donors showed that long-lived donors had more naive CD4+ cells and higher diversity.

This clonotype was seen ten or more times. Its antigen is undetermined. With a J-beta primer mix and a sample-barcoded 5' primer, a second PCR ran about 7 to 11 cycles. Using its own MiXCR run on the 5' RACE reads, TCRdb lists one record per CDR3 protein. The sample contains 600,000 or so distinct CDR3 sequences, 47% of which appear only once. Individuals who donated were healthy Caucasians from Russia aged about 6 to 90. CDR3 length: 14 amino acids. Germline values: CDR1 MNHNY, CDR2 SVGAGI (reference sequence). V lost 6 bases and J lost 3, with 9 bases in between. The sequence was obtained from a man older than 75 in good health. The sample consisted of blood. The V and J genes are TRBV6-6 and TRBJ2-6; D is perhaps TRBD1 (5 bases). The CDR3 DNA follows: TGTGCCAGCAGGCAGGGTTTTGGGGCCAACGTCCTGACTTTC. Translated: CASRQGFGANVLTF.